This TCR beta chain was retrieved from a study of T cells after yellow fever vaccination (dated 2019 in TCRdb). Regarding the complete study: The SMART-Seq v4 Ultra Low Input RNA kit was used to prepare libraries from fractions with low cell numbers. To track T-cell clones before and after primary and booster YFV17D yellow fever vaccination, bulk TCR alpha and beta repertoires were sequenced longitudinally. The cohort comprised two healthy male donors, one aged 18 to 29 and one aged 30 to 40 years. Blood was collected at multiple timepoints before and after primary and secondary immunization, and bulk PBMC replicates and cell subsets were isolated. Overall study outcomes, separate from this receptor: A small fraction of clonotypes appeared in both the CD4 and CD8 compartments, likely as a result of convergent recombination. Because the study included only a couple of donors, the extent to which the findings can be generalized is limited. Compared with the primary T-cell response, the secondary T-cell response was faster but weaker, reaching its peak on day 5 rather than on day 15. After the booster, most of the clones that had expanded following primary vaccination were detected again (almost 98% of CD4 and around 90% of CD8), which suggests that memory was broadly maintained. Computational filtering was required because FACS-sorted repertoires could contain abundant contaminating clonotypes from the bulk population.

In light of the paper, this sample's treatment or condition label describes: live attenuated yellow fever vaccine strain. A standard Ficoll-Paque protocol was used to isolate PBMCs from peripheral blood. Dynabeads CD4 and CD8 positive selection kits were used to isolate the CD4 and CD8 T-cell fractions. TriZol was used to extract RNA from bulk PBMCs, CD4 and CD8 fractions, and dextramer-positive and dextramer-negative fractions. Sequenced using an Illumina NovaSeq 6000. TCR cDNA was synthesized by 5'RACE template switching, through which a universal primer site and unique molecular identifiers were introduced. cDNA synthesis was primed from both the TCR alpha and TCR beta constant segments. Libraries were amplified in two PCR steps, with sample barcodes and sequencing adapters added in the second step. Sequencing of libraries was done on Illumina HiSeq 2500 (2x100 bp) or NovaSeq (2x150 bp). For the original study's pipeline: Demultiplexing of reads and collapsing into UMI consensus sequences were performed with MIGEC, and V(D)J alignment was carried out with MiXCR. Vaccine-responding clonotypes were identified with edgeR using replicate PBMC samples, with FDR below 0.01 and a log2 fold change above 5 up to day 15 being required. Each bulk clonotype was labeled CD4 or CD8 based on which sequenced repertoire, CD4 or CD8, contained the clonotype at higher abundance. TCRdb itself trimmed the public reads at Q25 with fastp, ran MiXCR and retained productive beta chains. CDR3 protein duplicates are merged, each entry listing the most common genes and DNA. The V and J calls reflect TCRdb's pipeline rather than the authors' work. This sample holds a few hundred thousand distinct CDR3 sequences; roughly an eighth were observed only once. The leading ten clones occupy around 3% of the sample.

A word on this clonotype: No antigen is known for it. There are no base qualities to consult, and no much larger clone falls within one base.

As encoded in the germline V gene, CDR1 is SGHRS while CDR2 is YFSETQ. Including the terminal cysteine and phenylalanine, the CDR3 comprises 14 residues. Only CDR3 DNA is held: 42 bases, read in frame from base 1. The junction shows trimming of 5 bases on V and 2 bases on J, and the gene matches do not reach 6 bases of it. This specimen was CD4+ T cells sorted from PBMCs, taken 15 days after the yellow fever booster vaccination. This receptor was identified in a man aged 18 to 35 who received the YFV17D yellow fever vaccine. This sequence uses TRBV5-1 and TRBJ1-1; 7 junctional bases match TRBD1. CDR3 reads: CASRQTGDNTEAFF. The DNA sequence reads TGCGCCAGCAGACAAACAGGGGATAACACTGAAGCTTTCTTT.